This T cell receptor (beta chain) was captured in a study of shared clonotypes between healthy human individuals. Germline values: CDR1 SGHRS, CDR2 YFSETQ. V trimming: 3 bases; J trimming: 4 bases; junction bases outside the gene matches: 6. This CDR3 comprises 15 residues. Some clones are missing from TCRdb's copy, which holds only in-frame ones; the method was immunoSEQ multiplex PCR. The sample has around 500,000 clones, 70% to 80% seen once. The source material was PBMCs. This chain joins TRBV5-1 and TRBJ2-2, with 7 positions matching TRBD2. The clonotype was recovered from a woman in her thirties or forties in good health. Some clones in this sample may be carry-over from other donors' samples. The CDR3 here is CASSSGLAVTGELFF. CDR3 nucleotide sequence: TGCGCCAGCAGCTCGGGGCTAGCGGTCACCGGGGAGCTGTTTTTT. The full variable domain, rest sourced from reference TRBV5-1 and TRBJ2-2, is KAGVTQTPRYLIKTRGQQVTLSCSPISGHRSVSWYQQTPGQGLQFLFEYFSETQRNKGNFPGRFSGRQFSNSRSEMNVSTLELGDSALYLCASSSGLAVTGELFFGEGSRLTVL.